Listed below are T cell receptor beta chains from one sample, sequenced in a study of spatial heterogeneity in lung cancer. TCRdb reprocessed the 5' RACE reads via MiXCR and lists one record per CDR3 protein. The sample shows 30,000 to 40,000 distinct CDR3 sequences, roughly 5.4% of them seen only once. The source was PBMCs, collected at surgery. The receptors come from a female donor with early-stage non-small cell lung cancer. The CDR3 runs from the conserved cysteine through the conserved F or W.

CDR3: CASSEPTDFNYGYTF
length: 15
J: TRBJ1-2
V: TRBV2

CDR3: CASSFTGGVTEAFF
length: 14
J: TRBJ1-1
V: TRBV6-5

CDR3: CASSLGDGPYEQYF
length: 14
J: TRBJ2-7
V: TRBV5-1

CDR3: CASSPRGGNEQFF
length: 13
J: TRBJ2-1
V: TRBV7-2

CDR3: CASSLRGPGTQYF
length: 13
J: TRBJ2-3
V: TRBV11-2

CDR3: CASVPGQKTYEQYF
length: 14
J: TRBJ2-7
V: TRBV6-1

CDR3: CATSRDFSGTDTQYF
length: 15
J: TRBJ2-3
V: TRBV15

CDR3: CASSLARGESTEAFF
length: 15
J: TRBJ1-1
V: TRBV11-2

CDR3: CSVEMGLMQYF
length: 11
J: TRBJ2-3
V: TRBV29-1

CDR3: CASSLGGQGYEQYF
length: 14
J: TRBJ2-7
V: TRBV5-5

CDR3: CSVVDWAGNTIYF
length: 13
J: TRBJ1-3
V: TRBV29-1

CDR3: CSARGWRGGSTDTQYF
length: 16
J: TRBJ2-3
V: TRBV20-1

CDR3: CASSLEGRGTDTQYF
length: 15
J: TRBJ2-3
V: TRBV7-2

CDR3: CSGLNTGELFF
length: 11
J: TRBJ2-2
V: TRBV29-1

CDR3: CASSLEGLYGYTF
length: 13
J: TRBJ1-2
V: TRBV5-4

CDR3: CASSVATGGRDEQFF
length: 15
J: TRBJ2-1
V: TRBV9

CDR3: CASSFRPYEQYF
length: 12
J: TRBJ2-7
V: TRBV12-3/TRBV12-4

CDR3: CASSSTFGTGNTGELFF
length: 17
J: TRBJ2-2
V: TRBV27

CDR3: CASSIGQNTEAFF
length: 13
J: TRBJ1-1
V: TRBV28

CDR3: CASSVGNLYGYTF
length: 13
J: TRBJ1-2
V: TRBV2

CDR3: CASSSNRRGIAGNPGEQYF
length: 19
J: TRBJ2-7
V: TRBV7-9

CDR3: CASGWTADTEAFF
length: 13
J: TRBJ1-1
V: TRBV4-3

CDR3: CASSEQTGPETQYF
length: 14
J: TRBJ2-5
V: TRBV9

CDR3: CASTGRGTDTQYF
length: 13
J: TRBJ2-3
V: TRBV6-6

CDR3: CASSQEGGEGLVDFDEQFF
length: 19
J: TRBJ2-1
V: TRBV4-1

CDR3: CASSFLVPHLSGANVLTF
length: 18
J: TRBJ2-6
V: TRBV21-1

CDR3: CASSRVQIRSKNIQYF
length: 16
J: TRBJ2-4
V: TRBV4-1

CDR3: CASSPRGSRSPTNEKLFF
length: 18
J: TRBJ1-4
V: TRBV27

CDR3: CSARVSKSNQPQHF
length: 14
J: TRBJ1-5
V: TRBV20-1

CDR3: CASIPVWDRVGNEQFF
length: 16
J: TRBJ2-1
V: TRBV4-1

CDR3: CASSPPSAGGRNEQFF
length: 16
J: TRBJ2-1
V: TRBV18

CDR3: CASSLAGDTRQPQHF
length: 15
J: TRBJ1-5
V: TRBV5-1

CDR3: CASSLWGTSGGAGTDTQYF
length: 19
J: TRBJ2-3
V: TRBV27

CDR3: CASGPASYEQYF
length: 12
J: TRBJ2-7
V: TRBV6-2/TRBV6-3

CDR3: CASSLQGLANEKLFF
length: 15
J: TRBJ1-4
V: TRBV2

CDR3: CASSLSGRPEAFF
length: 13
J: TRBJ1-1
V: TRBV5-1

CDR3: CASSKTKNYGYTF
length: 13
J: TRBJ1-2
V: TRBV12-3/TRBV12-4

CDR3: CASSPTGGPFQPQHF
length: 15
J: TRBJ1-5
V: TRBV5-1

CDR3: CASSGDIGNTIYF
length: 13
J: TRBJ1-3
V: TRBV25-1

CDR3: CSVGAGTGGPEQYF
length: 14
J: TRBJ2-7
V: TRBV29-1

CDR3: CASSLPPGQGGNQPQHF
length: 17
J: TRBJ1-5
V: TRBV28

CDR3: CASTWSATEAFF
length: 12
J: TRBJ1-1
V: TRBV6-6

CDR3: CSATPGFRAQETQYF
length: 15
J: TRBJ2-5
V: TRBV29-1

CDR3: CASSRIQGSGELFF
length: 14
J: TRBJ2-2
V: TRBV11-2

CDR3: CSAQQGARKNIQYF
length: 14
J: TRBJ2-4
V: TRBV20-1

CDR3: CSARPQGGNSPLHF
length: 14
J: TRBJ1-6
V: TRBV20-1

CDR3: CASSRTVQGETQYF
length: 14
J: TRBJ2-5
V: TRBV18

CDR3: CASSYGWDGITEAFF
length: 15
J: TRBJ1-1
V: TRBV27

CDR3: CASRGGSTDTQYF
length: 13
J: TRBJ2-3
V: TRBV28

CDR3: CAIRGQNLSPLHF
length: 13
J: TRBJ1-6
V: TRBV10-3

CDR3: CASSLQHGDYEQYF
length: 14
J: TRBJ2-7
V: TRBV7-8

CDR3: CAKPTRSLNEKLFF
length: 14
J: TRBJ1-4
V: TRBV2

CDR3: CASSYSRGITREQYF
length: 15
J: TRBJ2-7
V: TRBV6-5

CDR3: CSVLIQGATYEQYF
length: 14
J: TRBJ2-7
V: TRBV29-1

CDR3: CASSLEGNTEAFF
length: 13
J: TRBJ1-1
V: TRBV7-9

CDR3: CASSYGTGKGNTIYF
length: 15
J: TRBJ1-3
V: TRBV7-2

CDR3: CASSLASLGTEAFF
length: 14
J: TRBJ1-1
V: TRBV5-1

CDR3: CAWSDGASYEQYF
length: 13
J: TRBJ2-7
V: TRBV30